This T cell receptor beta chain was identified in a study of molecular identifiers for immune sequencing clone quantification. Looking at the study overall: Four of five splits of RNA from about 19,000 or 110,000 naive CD8 cells were sequenced in replicates.

Trimming pared 8 bases from V and 4 bases from J, leaving 18 bases between. CDR1 and CDR2 (germline): SGHDN, FVKESK. The CDR3 is 15 residues long. This clonotype has only one observation. A much larger clone sits a single nucleotide away, making a read error possible. Methods described previously, with TCR primers listed, were used for bulk TCR libraries. TCRdb ran MiXCR on the PCR reads and lists one entry per CDR3 protein. The sample contains under 650,000 distinct CDR3 sequences, roughly 21% of which appear only once. The TCR comes from a human donor in good health. Some libraries in this study had Jurkat cell RNA spiked in. The sample was naive CD8+ T cells from blood, with Jurkat cell RNA spiked in. Regarding subset: FACS-sorted CD8+CD4-CCR7+CD45RA+ naive T cells. This chain connects TRBV14 to TRBJ2-1; D remains ambiguous. The CDR3 is CASGYRLGLYNEQFF. Here the CDR3 DNA reads TGTGCCAGCGGCTACCGCCTAGGGCTATACAATGAGCAGTTCTTC. The full variable domain, with the rest looked up from reference TRBV14 and TRBJ2-1, is EAGVTQFPSHSVIEKGQTVTLRCDPISGHDNLYWYRRVMGKEIKFLLHFVKESKQDESGMPNNRFLAERTGGTYSTLKVQPAELEDSGVYFCASGYRLGLYNEQFFGPGTRLTVL.